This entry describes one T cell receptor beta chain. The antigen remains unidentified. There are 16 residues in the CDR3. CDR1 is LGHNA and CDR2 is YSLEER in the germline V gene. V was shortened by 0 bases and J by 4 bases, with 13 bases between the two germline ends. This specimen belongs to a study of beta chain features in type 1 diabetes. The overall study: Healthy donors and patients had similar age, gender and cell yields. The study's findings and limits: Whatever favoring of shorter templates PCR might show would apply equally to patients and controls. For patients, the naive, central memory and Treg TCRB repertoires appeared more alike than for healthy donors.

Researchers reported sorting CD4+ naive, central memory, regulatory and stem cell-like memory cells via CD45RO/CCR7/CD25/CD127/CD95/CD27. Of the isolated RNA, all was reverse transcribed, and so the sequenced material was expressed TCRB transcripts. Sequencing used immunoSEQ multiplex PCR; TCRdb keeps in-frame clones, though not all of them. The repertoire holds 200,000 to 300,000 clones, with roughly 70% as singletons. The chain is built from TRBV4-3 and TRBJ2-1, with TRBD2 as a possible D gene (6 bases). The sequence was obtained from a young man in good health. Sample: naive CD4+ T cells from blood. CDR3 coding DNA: TGCGCCAGCAGCCAAGATCAGGCTAGCGTGTACAATGAGCAGTTCTTC. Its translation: CASSQDQASVYNEQFF.